This T cell receptor (beta chain) appears in the sequencing data of a study of CD8+ T cells in alopecia areata. With respect to this clone: With a much larger clone just one base away, this may be a read error.

Samples from alopecia areata patients were lesional scalp punch biopsies and peripheral blood. The CDR3 runs 18 residues. Looked up from germline, CDR1 is LGHNA and CDR2 is YNFKEQ. V dropped 4 bases and J dropped 2; count of bases not matched to a gene: 15. Isolated RNA was reverse transcribed into cDNA used as the sequencing template. Data came from immunoSEQ multiplex PCR; TCRdb stores just in-frame clones and leaves some out. There are about 14,000 clones in the sample; 45% to 60% occur only once, and under 13% lies in the top ten. This receptor was taken from a human donor with alopecia areata. The V call is TRBV4-2, the J call TRBJ2-3, with 7 positions matching TRBD2. The sequencing used skin, collected at week 0. The CDR3 protein is CASSLSMGWRGITDTQYF. CDR3 coding DNA: TGTGCCAGCAGCCTTAGCATGGGGTGGCGGGGGATCACAGATACGCAGTATTTT.